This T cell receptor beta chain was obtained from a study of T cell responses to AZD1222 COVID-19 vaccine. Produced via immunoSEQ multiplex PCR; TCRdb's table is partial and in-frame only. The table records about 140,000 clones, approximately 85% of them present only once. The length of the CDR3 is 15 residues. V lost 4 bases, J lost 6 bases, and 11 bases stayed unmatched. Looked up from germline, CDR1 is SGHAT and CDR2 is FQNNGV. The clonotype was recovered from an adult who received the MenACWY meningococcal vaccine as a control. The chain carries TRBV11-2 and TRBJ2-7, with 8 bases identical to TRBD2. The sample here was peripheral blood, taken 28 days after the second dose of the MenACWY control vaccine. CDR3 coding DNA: TGTGCCAGCAGCTGGGGAAGCGGGAGACGACCCGAGCAGTACTTC. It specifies CASSWGSGRRPEQYF.